This TCR beta chain is drawn from a study of tissue T cells after allogeneic stem cell transplantation. Regarding the study as a whole: Limitations included a small, clinically heterogeneous cohort and limited sampling depth.

This clone was recorded a few times. No antigen is known for it. Gene names and germline refer to mouse. Indicated time point: mouse harvest day 7 after allogeneic transplant. Each mouse received 10^7 T-cell-depleted marrow cells plus 10^6 splenic CD5+ T cells by tail vein. CDR3 sequences, V/J genes, frequencies and template counts came from survey-depth TCRbeta sequencing. Generated by immunoSEQ multiplex PCR, the TCRdb table keeps only in-frame clones and is missing some. The table lists 6,500 to 9,000 clones, under 55% of them singletons. This TCR was sampled from a female BALB/c mouse given C57BL/6 T cells with graft-versus-host disease after an allogeneic hematopoietic cell transplant. Specimen: skin.

The chain's CDR3 is CAWSLVGSQNTLYF. The CDR3 bases that were read are TGTGCCTGGAGTCTAGTGGGTAGTCAAAACACCTTGTAC. V gene TRBV31 combines with J gene TRBJ2-4; D not certain. The sequenced fragment ends 1 residue before the CDR3 boundary, so the rest is inferred from the germline J gene. This CDR3 comprises 14 residues. Germline loops: CDR1 GKSSPN, CDR2 SITVG. Trimming pared 0 bases from V and 0 bases from J, leaving 7 bases between.